The rows below give T cell receptor beta chains drawn from one sample of a study of response to subunit inactivated influenza vaccine. TCRdb processed the RT-PCR reads anew with MiXCR; each CDR3 protein has one entry. The sample includes some 550,000 distinct CDR3 sequences, roughly a quarter seen only once; the top ten take approximately 3%. This same sample was also part of a study on T cells expressing NK-cell markers.

Sequencing used CD4+ T cells sorted from PBMCs, obtained 11 to 12 days after vaccination. These receptors were taken from a man in his forties or fifties who received an inactivated influenza vaccine. Each CDR3 is given with its conserved first and last residue. A D gene is named only where the DNA matches it firmly. A row's size may be missing; if present it is once, few, many or a size class.

J	D	V	size	DNA	CDR3
TRBJ2-2	NA	TRBV12-3/TRBV12-4	NA	TGTGCCAGCAGCCCAAGTCGGGTGATAAGCACCGGGGAGCTGTTTTTT	CASSPSRVISTGELFF
TRBJ2-1	NA	TRBV20-1	NA	TGCAGTGCTAGAGTTTCGTTAGAGCAGTTCTTC	CSARVSLEQFF
TRBJ2-7	TRBD1	TRBV7-8	few	TGTGCCAGCAGCTTCAGACGGACAGGTTCGAACGAGCAGTACTTC	CASSFRRTGSNEQYF
TRBJ2-3	TRBD1	TRBV10-3	few	TGTGCCATCAGGACAGGGGGCACAGATACGCAGTATTTT	CAIRTGGTDTQYF
TRBJ1-1	TRBD1	TRBV11-2	NA	TGTGCCAGCAGCTGGACAGGGAGCGGCACTGAAGCTTTCTTT	CASSWTGSGTEAFF
TRBJ1-4	NA	TRBV4-3	few	TGCGCCAGCAGCCAAGATTCCCCCTGGCGGGGGGCAACTAATGAAAAACTGTTTTTT	CASSQDSPWRGATNEKLFF
TRBJ2-5	NA	TRBV5-1	few	TGCGCCAGCAGCCACTGGGGGACGCCTGAAGAGACCCAGTACTTC	CASSHWGTPEETQYF
TRBJ2-7	NA	TRBV12-3/TRBV12-4	few	TGTGCCAGCAGTTTGTCAGTAACCCACGAAATATACGAGCAGTACTTC	CASSLSVTHEIYEQYF
TRBJ2-2	NA	TRBV29-1	few	TGCAGCGTTGAGGGCCGTTTGGGGGGTACCGGGGAGCTGTTTTTT	CSVEGRLGGTGELFF
TRBJ2-1	NA	TRBV2	few	TGTGCCAGCAGTCCCGACAGGAGCAATGAGCAGTTCTTC	CASSPDRSNEQFF
TRBJ2-5	TRBD1	TRBV2	many	TGTGCCAGCAGCCCCCCCGGGACAGGGAGGGGGACCCAGTACTTC	CASSPPGTGRGTQYF
TRBJ2-5	TRBD1	TRBV29-1	many	TGCAGCGTCGACAGGGGTAAAGAGACCCAGTACTTC	CSVDRGKETQYF
TRBJ2-7	NA	TRBV5-1	NA	TGCGCCAGCAGCTTGGGCGGGCCGGCGAACGAGCAGTACTTC	CASSLGGPANEQYF
TRBJ2-1	TRBD1	TRBV5-1	few	TGCGCCAGCAGCTTGGCCCCGACAGGGGGCTACAATGAGCAGTTCTTC	CASSLAPTGGYNEQFF
TRBJ1-3	NA	TRBV29-1	many	TGCAGCGTTGAAGATTTCGGAGGCTCTGGAAACACCATATATTTT	CSVEDFGGSGNTIYF
TRBJ1-1	NA	TRBV30	NA	TGTGCCTGGGGACAGTTGGGGACTGAAGCTTTCTTT	CAWGQLGTEAFF
TRBJ2-1	NA	TRBV5-1	NA	TGCGCCAGCAGCTGGGGCCAGCAACTATCCTACAATGAGCAGTTCTTC	CASSWGQQLSYNEQFF
TRBJ2-3	NA	TRBV6-1	NA	TGTGCCAGCAATCTGGACGGTATAGCAACTAGCACAGATACGCAGTATTTT	CASNLDGIATSTDTQYF
TRBJ1-5	NA	TRBV6-2/TRBV6-3	NA	TGTGCCAGCACCGAGCGGCCGGGGCAGCCCCAGCATTTT	CASTERPGQPQHF
TRBJ2-7	NA	TRBV4-2	few	TGTGCCAGCAGCCAAAATCGAGGGGGAGGCTACGAGCAGTACTTC	CASSQNRGGGYEQYF
TRBJ2-6	TRBD1	TRBV11-1	few	TGTGCCAGCAGCCAGGAGACAGGGCAGTACTCTGGGGCCAACGTCCTGACTTTC	CASSQETGQYSGANVLTF
TRBJ2-5	TRBD1	TRBV7-9	few	TGTGCCAGCAGACCTGGGACAGTCCAAGAGACCCAGTACTTC	CASRPGTVQETQYF
TRBJ2-1	NA	TRBV20-1	many	TGCAGTGCTAGAGTCGGCACTTACAATGAGCAGTTCTTC	CSARVGTYNEQFF
TRBJ1-5	NA	TRBV7-2	many	TGTGCCAGCAGCGGACGTCCAAATCAGCCCCAGCATTTT	CASSGRPNQPQHF
TRBJ2-1	TRBD2	TRBV11-2	NA	TGTGCCAGCAGCTTAGGTGGCGGGGGGGCTTCCAATGAGCAGTTCTTC	CASSLGGGGASNEQFF
TRBJ2-3	TRBD2	TRBV27	NA	TGTGCCAGCAGTCCGAGGGGGACTAGCGTTGGAGATACGCAGTATTTT	CASSPRGTSVGDTQYF
TRBJ2-7	NA	TRBV20-1	few	TGCAGTGCTCACCGCCCCGGATTAGTGGGGGAGCAGTACTTC	CSAHRPGLVGEQYF
TRBJ2-1	TRBD2	TRBV3-1	few	TGTGCCAGCAGCCCTACCAGCGGGAGAATGTACAATGAGCAGTTCTTC	CASSPTSGRMYNEQFF
TRBJ2-2	TRBD1	TRBV2	NA	TGTGCCAGCAAGGACAGGGGGCGCCCCGGGGAGCTGTTTTTT	CASKDRGRPGELFF
TRBJ1-5	TRBD1	TRBV12-3/TRBV12-4	NA	TGTGCCAGCAGTGCACAGGGGGATCTTATGCAGCCCCAGCATTTT	CASSAQGDLMQPQHF
TRBJ1-2	TRBD1	TRBV12-3/TRBV12-4	NA	TGTGCCAGCACCACGGGACAGGGCCATGGCTACACCTTC	CASTTGQGHGYTF
TRBJ1-4	TRBD1	TRBV4-2	NA	TGTGCCAGCAGCCACCAGCCGGACAGGGGCCTTGAAAAACTGTTTTTT	CASSHQPDRGLEKLFF
TRBJ1-4	TRBD1	TRBV12-3/TRBV12-4	NA	TGTGCCAGCAGACGACAGGGTGAAAAACTGTTTTTT	CASRRQGEKLFF
TRBJ1-4	NA	TRBV5-6	NA	TGTGCCAGCAGCGCGGACAGCTCTAATGAAAAACTGTTTTTT	CASSADSSNEKLFF
TRBJ2-7	TRBD1	TRBV20-1	few	TGCAGTGCTCCGTTGACAGGGGACTACGAGCAGTACTTC	CSAPLTGDYEQYF
TRBJ2-1	NA	TRBV7-8	NA	TGTGCCAGCAGCTCTCTAGCGACTAGCTCCTACAATGAGCAGTTCTTC	CASSSLATSSYNEQFF